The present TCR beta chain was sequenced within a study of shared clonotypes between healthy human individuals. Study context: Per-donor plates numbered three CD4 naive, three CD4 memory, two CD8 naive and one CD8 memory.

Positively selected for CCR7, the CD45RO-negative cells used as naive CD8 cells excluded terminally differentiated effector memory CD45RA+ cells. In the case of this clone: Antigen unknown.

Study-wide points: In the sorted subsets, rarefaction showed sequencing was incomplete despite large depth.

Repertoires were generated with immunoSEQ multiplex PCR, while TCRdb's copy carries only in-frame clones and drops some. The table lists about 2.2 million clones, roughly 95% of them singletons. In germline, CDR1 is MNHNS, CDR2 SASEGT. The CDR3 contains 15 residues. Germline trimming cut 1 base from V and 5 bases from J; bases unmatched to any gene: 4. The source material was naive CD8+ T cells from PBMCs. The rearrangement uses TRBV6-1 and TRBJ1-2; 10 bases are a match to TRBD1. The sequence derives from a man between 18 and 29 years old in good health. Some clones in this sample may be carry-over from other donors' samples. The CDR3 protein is CASSEGTGGGYGYTF. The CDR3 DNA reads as TGTGCCAGCAGTGAAGGGACAGGGGGTGGATATGGCTACACCTTC.